The TCR beta chain under discussion was sequenced for a study of blood T cells in healthy people across ages. This clonotype was recorded at least ten times. Together with a sample-barcoded 5' primer, a J-beta primer mix was included in a second PCR lasting roughly 6 to 12 cycles. TCRdb called the 5' RACE reads again in MiXCR, with one record for every CDR3 protein. The table lists hundreds of thousands of distinct CDR3 sequences, approximately 59% of them singletons. V lost 0 bases and J lost 4; bases outside the gene matches: 8. Germline CDR1 reads SGDLS; CDR2 reads YYNGEE. CDR3 length: 16 amino acids.

This sequence was found in a man under 40 in good health. The sequenced material came from blood. The chain couples TRBV9 to TRBJ2-5, with TRBD2 matching 8 bases. CDR3 DNA sequence: TGTGCCAGCAGCGTAGCGGGGGGGTCGGTCGCAGAGACCCAGTACTTC. Encoded protein: CASSVAGGSVAETQYF.